These 17 T cell receptor beta chains originate from one sample sequenced in a study of cytomegalovirus exposure and HLA in healthy donors. The PCR was carried out with 60 Vbeta primers and 13 Jbeta primers. Data came from immunoSEQ multiplex PCR; TCRdb stores just in-frame clones and leaves some out. The sample lists approximately 170,000 clones; 77% were seen once. The specimen was PBMCs. The receptors come from a female donor in good health and CMV-seronegative.

Here the CDR3 reads CASSLGALQPQHF. CDR3 bases: TGTGCCAGCAGCTTGGGGGCTCTGCAGCCCCAGCATTTT. The chain couples TRBV7-9 to TRBJ1-5, with D maybe TRBD1 (6 bases). The V and J ends lost 3 bases and 7 bases respectively, with 10 bases between them. The germline V gene has CDR1 SEHNR and CDR2 FQNEAQ (reference sequence). The CDR3 length is 13 residues.

The table lists this clone with a few counts. J is TRBJ2-7 and V is TRBV6-6; D unresolved. This CDR3 is 13 amino acids long. Germline loops: CDR1 MNHNY, CDR2 SVGAGI (reference sequence). V was trimmed by 2 bases and J by 3 bases, leaving 8 bases between them. CDR3 nucleotide sequence: TGTGCCAGCAGTTACCTCACATACTACGAGCAGTACTTC. As protein: CASSYLTYYEQYF.

The V call is TRBV28, the J call TRBJ2-1; 8 bases agree with TRBD1. This CDR3 is 14 amino acids long. Losses at the gene ends were 3 bases for V and 7 bases for J; bases not matched to a gene: 5. Germline values: CDR1 MDHEN, CDR2 SYDVKM. The CDR3 sequence is CASSLAGGMNEQFF. CDR3 coding DNA: TGTGCCAGCAGTTTGGCAGGGGGCATGAATGAGCAGTTCTTC.

The chain uses TRBV5-1 and TRBJ1-6; 7 bases match TRBD1. Germline values: CDR1 SGHRS, CDR2 YFSETQ. With 1 base clipped from V and 7 bases from J, the junction kept 8 bases outside the gene matches. The CDR3 contains 16 residues. In nucleotides, the CDR3 is TGCGCCAGCAGCTTGATCTCGACAGGGCAGAATTCACCCCTCCACTTT. Protein sequence: CASSLISTGQNSPLHF.

The rearrangement joins TRBV28 to TRBJ1-6; TRBD1 aligns across 9 bases. Germline CDR1 MDHEN, CDR2 SYDVKM. V lost 7 bases and J lost 7; bases outside the gene matches: 11. The CDR3 totals 16 residues. The CDR3 protein is CASTITSGTGNSPLHF. DNA of the CDR3: TGTGCCAGCACCATAACGTCCGGGACAGGGAATTCACCCCTCCACTTT. Variable domain in full (rest from reference TRBV28 and TRBJ1-6): DVKVTQSSRYLVKRTGEKVFLECVQDMDHENMFWYRQDPGLGLRLIYFSYDVKMKEKGDIPEGYSVSREKKERFSLILESASTNQTSMYLCASTITSGTGNSPLHFGNGTRLTVT.

The genes are TRBV6-6 and TRBJ2-3, with a weak D call TRBD1 (5 bases). CDR1 is MNHNY, CDR2 SVGAGI, per germline (reference sequence). V was trimmed by 5 bases and J by 1 base, leaving 13 bases between them. The CDR3 contains 15 residues. The CDR3 sequence is CASSSRDPGTDTQYF. The CDR3 nucleotides read TGTGCCAGCAGTAGCAGGGATCCCGGCACAGATACGCAGTATTTT.

The chain links TRBV9 to TRBJ1-6; D unclear. The germline V gene has CDR1 SGDLS and CDR2 YYNGEE. Trimming left V 4 bases short and J 4 bases short, with 18 bases between. The CDR3 runs 17 residues. The CDR3 loop is CASSPAAGPDYNSPLHF. CDR3 sequence (DNA): TGTGCCAGCAGCCCAGCCGCAGGCCCTGATTATAATTCACCCCTCCACTTT.

V and J are TRBV11-3 and TRBJ2-1; possible D gene TRBD1, 6 bases. Germline CDR1 is SGHNT and CDR2 is YENEEA. The CDR3 is 13 residues long. Between the trimmed V and J ends, which lost 3 bases and 6 bases, there was a span of 9 bases. For the CDR3, the DNA is TGTGCCAGCAGCTTCGAGGACAGCAATGAGCAGTTCTTC. Translating it yields CASSFEDSNEQFF.

The gene calls are TRBV4-1 and TRBJ1-2, with D maybe TRBD1 (5 bases). Trimming pared 1 base from V and 5 bases from J, leaving 14 bases between. The CDR3 runs to 15 residues. Germline lookup yields CDR1 MGHRA and CDR2 YSYEKL. CDR3 DNA: TGCGCCAGCAGCCAAGCTAGGGGTCCATTGTATGGCTACACCTTC. Its protein product is CASSQARGPLYGYTF.

The chain joins TRBV6-5 to TRBJ1-1; TRBD1 might be the D (6 bases). Germline V CDR1 and CDR2: MNHEY, SVGAGI. The length of the CDR3 is 15 residues. Trimming stripped 5 bases from V and 7 bases from J, with 20 bases between. This chain's CDR3 is CASSPQQGKGNEAFF. CDR3 nucleotide sequence: TGTGCCAGCAGTCCCCAACAGGGTAAGGGGAATGAAGCTTTCTTT.

The V gene is TRBV6-5, the J gene TRBJ2-1, with 8 bases that match TRBD2. CDR3 length equals 15 residues. Trimming removed 8 bases from V and 6 bases from J; junction bases left unmatched: 12. CDR1 and CDR2 from the germline V gene are MNHEY and SVGAGI. CDR3 bases: TGTGCCAGCTACCACTCTGCGGGAGGTGGCAATGAGCAGTTCTTC. This translates into CASYHSAGGGNEQFF.

The rearrangement uses TRBV5-1 and TRBJ2-2; 8 bases line up with TRBD1. The germline CDR1 and CDR2 sequences are SGHRS and YFSETQ. The ends lost 9 bases at V and 3 bases at J; junction bases unmatched: 7. There are 14 residues in the CDR3. In DNA form, the CDR3 reads TGCGCCACCACCGGACAGGGAGACACCGGGGAGCTGTTTTTT. Amino acids: CATTGQGDTGELFF.

The V call is TRBV7-2, the J call TRBJ1-2; maybe TRBD1 (6 bases). The CDR3 has 12 amino acids. V shed 4 bases and J shed 4 bases, with 7 bases lying between them. CDR1 is SGHTA and CDR2 is FQGNSA in the germline V gene. The CDR3 loop reads CASSSDSYGYTF. The CDR3 nucleotides are TGTGCCAGCAGCTCGGACAGCTATGGCTACACCTTC.

The chain couples TRBV6-1 to TRBJ2-2; 9 bases map to TRBD1. Germline trimming cut 4 bases from V and 0 bases from J; bases unmatched to any gene: 6. Looked up from germline, CDR1 is MNHNS and CDR2 is SASEGT. The length of the CDR3 is 17 residues. The CDR3 is CASSVTGGAPNTGELFF. Here the CDR3 DNA reads TGTGCCAGCAGTGTCACAGGGGGCGCTCCGAACACCGGGGAGCTGTTTTTT.

This chain joins TRBV10-1 and TRBJ1-1; no clear D. Trimming took off 0 bases at V and 0 bases at J, with 11 bases between the two ends. The CDR3 loop spans 16 amino acids. Germline values: CDR1 WNHNN, CDR2 SYGVQD (reference sequence). In DNA, the CDR3 is TGCGCCAGCAGTGAGTCTGAGGATACTATGAACACTGAAGCTTTCTTT. Translating gives CASSESEDTMNTEAFF.

This clone was counted a few times. CDR3 loop: CASSPGLGGTQYF. The CDR3 region has the DNA TGTGCCAGCAGCCCTGGTTTGGGGGGGACCCAGTACTTC. The rearrangement joins TRBV7-9 to TRBJ2-5; D is possibly TRBD2 (6 bases). Trimming took off 5 bases at V and 7 bases at J, with 14 bases between the two ends. The germline gives CDR1 SEHNR, CDR2 FQNEAQ (reference sequence). The CDR3 consists of 13 residues.

CDR3 amino acids: CATSRDLGGRTDTQYF. The CDR3, as DNA: TGTGCCACCAGCAGAGATTTAGGGGGTAGAACAGATACGCAGTATTTT. V is TRBV15 and J is TRBJ2-3; maybe TRBD1 (6 bases). V was clipped by 0 bases and J by 3 bases, with 13 bases between them. This CDR3 contains 16 residues. The germline CDR1 and CDR2 sequences are LNHNV and YYDKDF (reference sequence).